The rows below give T cell receptor beta chains drawn from one sample of a study of T cells in Graves' hyperthyroidism and ophthalmopathy. TCRdb redid the calling of the multiplex PCR reads with MiXCR, one entry per CDR3 protein. The table includes 250,000 to 350,000 distinct CDR3 sequences, approximately 20% detected once. Sample: blood. The source of these receptors is a man in his thirties or forties with Graves' ophthalmopathy. The CDR3 runs from the conserved cysteine through the conserved F or W. The order of the fields is V gene, J gene, D gene, clone size, CDR3 DNA, CDR3 protein. The D gene is left open where the match is weak. A clone size is listed for some rows: how often the clone was seen (once, few, many), or a class if it is expanded.

TRBV18	TRBJ1-2	.	.	TGTGCCAGCTCACCGGGGTTGACAGTAGGATTGTATGGCTACACCTTC	CASSPGLTVGLYGYTF
TRBV2	TRBJ1-1	.	few	TGTGCCACTCTGGCGGGGGCGACTGAAGCTTTCTTT	CATLAGATEAFF
TRBV30	TRBJ1-2	.	many	TGTGCCTGGAGAAGGGACATGGGCTATGGCTACACCTTC	CAWRRDMGYGYTF
TRBV5-1	TRBJ1-5	.	.	TGCGCCAGCAGGGATGATAGCAATCAGCCCCAGCATTTT	CASRDDSNQPQHF
TRBV6-5	TRBJ2-1	.	.	TGTGCCAGCAGTTACGCGTCGGACAAGCCTCGCAATGAGCAGTTCTTC	CASSYASDKPRNEQFF
TRBV9	TRBJ2-7	.	.	TGTGCCAGCAGCGGAAGCGGCTACGAGCAGTACTTC	CASSGSGYEQYF
TRBV4-2	TRBJ2-1	TRBD2	.	TGTGCCAGCCGAAGGGAGGGTGGGCCCTACAATGAGCAGTTCTTC	CASRREGGPYNEQFF
TRBV7-9	TRBJ2-3	.	.	TGTGCCAGCAGCCCCCGGCAGGGGGGAAAGGATACGCAGTATTTT	CASSPRQGGKDTQYF
TRBV4-1	TRBJ2-4	TRBD1	.	TGCGCCAGCAGCCAAGATTCCCCCCAACGGATCCGGACAGGGAAAAACATTCAGTACTTC	CASSQDSPQRIRTGKNIQYF
TRBV4-1	TRBJ2-7	.	once	TGTGCCAGCAGCCAAGATATGAGGGGTTACGAGCAGTACTTC	CASSQDMRGYEQYF
TRBV7-8	TRBJ1-1	TRBD1	many	TGTGCCAGCAGCGGACAGGGGGAAGCTTTCTTT	CASSGQGEAFF
TRBV6-1	TRBJ2-7	.	.	TGTGCCAGCAGCGAGGGACAATCCGAGCAGTACTTC	CASSEGQSEQYF
TRBV5-1	TRBJ2-6	TRBD1	once	TGCGCCAGCAGCTTTCGAAGACAGGGGCGCGACTACTCTGGGGCCAACGTCCTGACTTTC	CASSFRRQGRDYSGANVLTF
TRBV6-1	TRBJ1-5	.	few	TGTGCCAGCAGACCCCGGCCGATGGGTTATAGCAATCAGCCCCAGCATTTT	CASRPRPMGYSNQPQHF
TRBV9	TRBJ1-2	.	.	TGTGCCAGCAGCCCCACCCTGACAGTCCTGGGCTACACCTTC	CASSPTLTVLGYTF
TRBV28	TRBJ2-7	TRBD2	.	TGTGCCAGCAGTTTAAAGCGGGAGGGCTACGAGCAGTACTTC	CASSLKREGYEQYF
TRBV20-1	TRBJ2-1	TRBD1	.	TGCAGTGCCCCTGGTTGGGGACAGGGGGCAGAGAACGGCAATGAGCAGTTCTTC	CSAPGWGQGAENGNEQFF
TRBV19	TRBJ1-5	.	many	TGTGCCAGTAGTATAGAATGGTCAGCTAGGCAGCCCCAGCATTTT	CASSIEWSARQPQHF
TRBV11-3	TRBJ2-1	TRBD2	many	TGTGCCAGCAGCTTAGTAATAGCGGGGATCAATGAGCAGTTCTTC	CASSLVIAGINEQFF
TRBV5-1	TRBJ2-2	.	.	TGCGCCAGCAGCGTACCGGGAGCCCACACCGGGGAGCTGTTTTTT	CASSVPGAHTGELFF
TRBV5-5	TRBJ2-5	TRBD2	.	TGTGCCAGCGTAGGTTTAGCGGGAATTGGGGAGACCCAGTACTTC	CASVGLAGIGETQYF
TRBV18	TRBJ2-1	.	few	TGTGCCAGCTCACCAGAATCCTACAATGAGCAGTTCTTC	CASSPESYNEQFF
TRBV3-1	TRBJ2-3	.	many	TGTGCCAGCAGCCCTGGGGCGAAGGTTTTCACAGATACGCAGTATTTT	CASSPGAKVFTDTQYF
TRBV11-3	TRBJ2-7	.	few	TGTGCCAGCAGCGACCGGGACAAAGGGTACGAGCAGTACTTC	CASSDRDKGYEQYF
TRBV12-3/TRBV12-4	TRBJ2-3	.	few	TGTGCCAGCAGCGAACTTGAAACTAGCACAGATACGCAGTATTTT	CASSELETSTDTQYF
TRBV11-2	TRBJ1-6	.	.	TGTGCCAGCAGCCGACAGGCCGTATATAATTCACCCCTCCACTTT	CASSRQAVYNSPLHF
TRBV6-1	TRBJ2-7	TRBD1	few	TGTGCCAGCAGACGCGGACAGGGGAAGATGAGCTACGAGCAGTACTTC	CASRRGQGKMSYEQYF
TRBV3-1	TRBJ2-3	TRBD2	.	TGTGCCAGCAGCCAGAAAGCGGGGGAAAACACAGATACGCAGTATTTT	CASSQKAGENTDTQYF
TRBV28	TRBJ2-1	.	.	TGTGCCAGCAGACGGATGTGGGGGTCCTACAATGAGCAGTTCTTC	CASRRMWGSYNEQFF
TRBV15	TRBJ1-4	.	.	TGTGCCACCAGCAGAGTCGGGAAGGCTAATGAAAAACTGTTTTTT	CATSRVGKANEKLFF
TRBV30	TRBJ2-1	.	few	TGCGCCTGGAGTGGCGAAGGGAGGACGGACAATGAGCAGTTCTTC	CAWSGEGRTDNEQFF
TRBV3-1	TRBJ2-2	.	few	TGTGCCAGCAGCCTTGGACGGTTCCGGAGCACCGGGGAGCTGTTTTTT	CASSLGRFRSTGELFF
TRBV24-1	TRBJ2-1	TRBD1	.	TGTGCCACCAGTGATTCCCGACAGGGATGGTACAATGAGCAGTTCTTC	CATSDSRQGWYNEQFF
TRBV6-5	TRBJ1-2	.	.	TGTGCCAGCAGTTACACAGCGTCGGGGGTCTATGGCTACACCTTC	CASSYTASGVYGYTF
TRBV20-1	TRBJ2-5	.	.	TGCAGTGCTAGGGGGGCCGGAGAGACCCAGTACTTC	CSARGAGETQYF